The present TCR beta chain was sequenced within a study of beta chain features in type 1 diabetes. As regards this clone: The antigen is not known.

CDR1 and CDR2 (germline): MNHEY, SVGAGI. V dropped 1 base and J dropped 9; count of bases not matched to a gene: 2. The CDR3 totals 15 residues. The isolated RNA, all of it, was reverse transcribed, so expressed TCRB transcripts were what got sequenced. Repertoires were generated with immunoSEQ multiplex PCR, while TCRdb's copy carries only in-frame clones and drops some. The table records hundreds of thousands of clones, 11% to 15% of them present only once. Study-level findings and limits: Whether TCRB rearrangement is influenced by HLA type was left unresolved in this analysis. The cDNA sequencing approach could over-represent high-TCR-expressing cells.

The receptor's source is a woman between 40 and 55 years old in good health. The rearrangement uses TRBV6-5 and TRBJ1-6, with 11 nucleotides matching TRBD1. Material: naive CD4+ T cells from blood. The CDR3 loop reads CASSYWGQGVSPLHF. In DNA, the CDR3 is TGTGCCAGCAGTTACTGGGGACAGGGGGTTTCACCCCTCCACTTT.